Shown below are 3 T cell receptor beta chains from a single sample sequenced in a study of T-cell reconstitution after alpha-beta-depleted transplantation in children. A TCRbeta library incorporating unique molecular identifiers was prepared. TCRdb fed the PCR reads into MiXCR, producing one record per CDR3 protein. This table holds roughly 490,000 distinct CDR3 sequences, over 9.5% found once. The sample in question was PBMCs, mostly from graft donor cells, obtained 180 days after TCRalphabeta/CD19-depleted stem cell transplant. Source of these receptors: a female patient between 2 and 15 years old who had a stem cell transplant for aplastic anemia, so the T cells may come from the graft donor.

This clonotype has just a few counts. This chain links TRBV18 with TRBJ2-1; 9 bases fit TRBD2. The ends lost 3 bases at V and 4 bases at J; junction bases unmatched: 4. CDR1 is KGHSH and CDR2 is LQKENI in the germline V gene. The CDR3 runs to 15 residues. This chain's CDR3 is CASSPQREAYNEQFF. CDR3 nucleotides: TGTGCCAGCTCACCGCAGCGGGAGGCGTACAATGAGCAGTTCTTC.

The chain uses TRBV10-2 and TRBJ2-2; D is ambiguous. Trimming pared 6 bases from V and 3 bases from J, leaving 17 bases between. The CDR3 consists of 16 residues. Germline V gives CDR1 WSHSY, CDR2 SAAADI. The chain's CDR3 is CASSVRNGLYTGELFF. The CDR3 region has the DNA TGCGCCAGCAGCGTTAGAAACGGCTTATACACCGGGGAGCTGTTTTTT.

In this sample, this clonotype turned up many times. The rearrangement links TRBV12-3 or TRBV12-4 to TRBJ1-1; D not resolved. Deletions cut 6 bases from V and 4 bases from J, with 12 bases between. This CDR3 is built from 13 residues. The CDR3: CASSTPGITEAFF. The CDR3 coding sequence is TGTGCCAGCAGCACCCCGGGGATCACTGAAGCTTTCTTT.